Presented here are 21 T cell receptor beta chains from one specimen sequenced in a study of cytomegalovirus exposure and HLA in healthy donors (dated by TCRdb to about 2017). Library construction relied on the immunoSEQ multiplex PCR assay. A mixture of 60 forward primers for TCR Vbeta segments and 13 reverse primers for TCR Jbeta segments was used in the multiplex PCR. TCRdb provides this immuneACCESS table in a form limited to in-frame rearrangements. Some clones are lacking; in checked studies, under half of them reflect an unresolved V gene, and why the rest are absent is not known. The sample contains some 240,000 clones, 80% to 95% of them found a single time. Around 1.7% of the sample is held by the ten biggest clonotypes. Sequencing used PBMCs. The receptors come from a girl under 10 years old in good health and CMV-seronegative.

The DNA of the CDR3 is TGCGCCAGCAGACCTATTGGACTAGCGGGGGAAGGGGAGCTGTTTTTT. Its protein product is CASRPIGLAGEGELFF. The rearrangement links TRBV5-1 to TRBJ2-2; TRBD2 aligns across 13 bases. Trimming at V came to 5 bases and at J to 8 bases, leaving 9 bases not matched to a gene. This CDR3 contains 16 residues. Germline-derived CDR1 and CDR2 are SGHRS and YFSETQ.

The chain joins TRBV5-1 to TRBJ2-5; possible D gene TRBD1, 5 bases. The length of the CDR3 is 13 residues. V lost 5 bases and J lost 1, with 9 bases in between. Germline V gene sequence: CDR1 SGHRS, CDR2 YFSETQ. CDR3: CASRQDTQETQYF. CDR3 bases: TGCGCCAGCAGGCAGGACACCCAAGAGACCCAGTACTTC.

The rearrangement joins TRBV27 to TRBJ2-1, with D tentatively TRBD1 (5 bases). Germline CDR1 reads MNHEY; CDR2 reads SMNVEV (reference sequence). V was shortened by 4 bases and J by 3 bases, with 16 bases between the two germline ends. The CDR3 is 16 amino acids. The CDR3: CASSSRTQGYYNEQFF. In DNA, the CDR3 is TGTGCCAGCAGTTCACGAACCCAGGGCTACTACAATGAGCAGTTCTTC.

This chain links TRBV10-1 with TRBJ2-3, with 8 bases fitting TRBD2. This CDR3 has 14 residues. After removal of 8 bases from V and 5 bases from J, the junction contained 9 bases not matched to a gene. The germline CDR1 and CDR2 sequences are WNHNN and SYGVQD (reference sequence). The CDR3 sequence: CASSFSGEGDTQYF. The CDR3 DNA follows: TGCGCCAGCTCTTTTAGCGGGGAAGGAGATACGCAGTATTTT.

The CDR3 DNA is TGTGCCAGCAGCTCCCCGACTAGCGGGCCGTACAATGAGCAGTTCTTC. Encoded protein: CASSSPTSGPYNEQFF. The chain carries TRBV5-6 and TRBJ2-1; TRBD2 agrees at 10 bases. The CDR3 has 16 residues. With V trimmed by 3 bases and J by 4 bases, 7 bases remained unmatched. Per germline, CDR1 SGHDT and CDR2 YYEEEE.

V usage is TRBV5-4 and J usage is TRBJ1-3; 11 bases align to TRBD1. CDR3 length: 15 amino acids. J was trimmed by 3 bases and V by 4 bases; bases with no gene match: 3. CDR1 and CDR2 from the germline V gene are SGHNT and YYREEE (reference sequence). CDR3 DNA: TGTGCCAGCAGCAAGGACAGGGGGCTTGGAAACACCATATATTTT. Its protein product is CASSKDRGLGNTIYF.

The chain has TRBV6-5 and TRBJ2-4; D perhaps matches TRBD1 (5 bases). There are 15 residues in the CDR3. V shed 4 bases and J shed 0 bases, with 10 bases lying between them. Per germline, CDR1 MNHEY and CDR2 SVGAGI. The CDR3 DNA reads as TGTGCCAGCAGTTTCGACAGAGTAGCCAAAAACATTCAGTACTTC. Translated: CASSFDRVAKNIQYF.

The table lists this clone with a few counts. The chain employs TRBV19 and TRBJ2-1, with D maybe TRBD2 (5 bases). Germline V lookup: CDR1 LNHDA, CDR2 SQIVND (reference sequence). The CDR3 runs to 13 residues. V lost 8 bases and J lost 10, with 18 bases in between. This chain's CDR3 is CASASGPSLEQFF. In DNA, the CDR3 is TGTGCCAGTGCGAGCGGTCCGTCCCTGGAGCAGTTCTTC.

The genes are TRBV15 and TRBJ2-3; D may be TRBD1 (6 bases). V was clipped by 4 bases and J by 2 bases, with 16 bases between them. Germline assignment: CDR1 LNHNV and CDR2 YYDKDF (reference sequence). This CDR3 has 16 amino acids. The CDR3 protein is CATSTKRTVPTDTQYF. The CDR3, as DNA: TGTGCCACCAGCACTAAACGGACAGTCCCCACAGATACGCAGTATTTT.

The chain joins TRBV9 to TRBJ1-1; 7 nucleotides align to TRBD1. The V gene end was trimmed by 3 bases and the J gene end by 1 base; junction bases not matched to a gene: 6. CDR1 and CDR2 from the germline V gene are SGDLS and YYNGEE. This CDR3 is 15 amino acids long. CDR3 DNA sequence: TGTGCCAGCAGCGCGCAGACAGGGCCGAACACTGAAGCTTTCTTT. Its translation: CASSAQTGPNTEAFF. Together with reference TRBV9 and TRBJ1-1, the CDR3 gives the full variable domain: DSGVTQTPKHLITATGQRVTLRCSPRSGDLSVYWYQQSLDQGLQFLIQYYNGEERAKGNILERFSAQQFPDLHSELNLSSLELGDSALYFCASSAQTGPNTEAFFGQGTRLTVV.

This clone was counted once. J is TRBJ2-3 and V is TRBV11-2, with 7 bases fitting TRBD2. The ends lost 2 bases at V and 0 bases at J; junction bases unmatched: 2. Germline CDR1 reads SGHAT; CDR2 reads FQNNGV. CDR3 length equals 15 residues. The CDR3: CASSLNGGSTDTQYF. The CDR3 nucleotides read TGTGCCAGCAGCTTAAACGGGGGGAGCACAGATACGCAGTATTTT.

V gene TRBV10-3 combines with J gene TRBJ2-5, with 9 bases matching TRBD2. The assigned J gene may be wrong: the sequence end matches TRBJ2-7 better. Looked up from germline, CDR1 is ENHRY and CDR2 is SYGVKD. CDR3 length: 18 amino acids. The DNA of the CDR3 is TGTGCCATCAGTTTAGGGGTAGCGGGGGAGTTGGAGCTCTACGAGCAGTACTTC. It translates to CAISLGVAGELELYEQYF.

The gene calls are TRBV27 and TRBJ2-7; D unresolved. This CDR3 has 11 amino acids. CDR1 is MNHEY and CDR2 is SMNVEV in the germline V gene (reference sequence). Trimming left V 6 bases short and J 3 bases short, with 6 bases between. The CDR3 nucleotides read TGTGCCAGCAGCCTCCTCTACGAGCAGTACTTC. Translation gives CASSLLYEQYF.

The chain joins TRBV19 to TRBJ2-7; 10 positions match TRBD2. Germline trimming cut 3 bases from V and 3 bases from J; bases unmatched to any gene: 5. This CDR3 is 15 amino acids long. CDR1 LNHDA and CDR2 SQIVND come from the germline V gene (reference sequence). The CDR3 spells CASSIVLAGDYEQYF. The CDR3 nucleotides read TGTGCCAGTAGTATCGTTCTAGCGGGGGACTACGAGCAGTACTTC.

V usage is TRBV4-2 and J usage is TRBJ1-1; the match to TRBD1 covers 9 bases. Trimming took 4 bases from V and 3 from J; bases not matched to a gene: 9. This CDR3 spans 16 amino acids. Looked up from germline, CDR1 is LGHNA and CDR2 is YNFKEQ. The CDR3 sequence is CASSPRQGELDTEAFF. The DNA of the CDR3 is TGTGCCAGCAGCCCAAGACAGGGGGAATTGGACACTGAAGCTTTCTTT.

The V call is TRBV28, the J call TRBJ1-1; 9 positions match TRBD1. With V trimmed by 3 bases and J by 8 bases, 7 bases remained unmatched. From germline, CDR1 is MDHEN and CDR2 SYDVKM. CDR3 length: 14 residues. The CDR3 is CASSFVKQGAEAFF. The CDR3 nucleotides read TGTGCCAGCAGTTTCGTCAAACAGGGGGCCGAAGCTTTCTTT.

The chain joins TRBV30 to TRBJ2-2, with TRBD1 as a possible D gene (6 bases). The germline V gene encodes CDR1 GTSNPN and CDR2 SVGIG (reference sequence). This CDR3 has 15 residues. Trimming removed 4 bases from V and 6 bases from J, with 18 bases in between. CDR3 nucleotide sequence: TGTGCCTGGACCAACAGGGCGGCGGGTTCCGGGGAGCTGTTTTTT. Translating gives CAWTNRAAGSGELFF. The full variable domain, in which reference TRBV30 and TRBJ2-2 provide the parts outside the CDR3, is SQTIHQWPATLVQPVGSPLSLECTVEGTSNPNLYWYRQAAGRGLQLLFYSVGIGQISSEVPQNLSASRPQDRQFILSSKKLLLSDSGFYLCAWTNRAAGSGELFFGEGSRLTVL.

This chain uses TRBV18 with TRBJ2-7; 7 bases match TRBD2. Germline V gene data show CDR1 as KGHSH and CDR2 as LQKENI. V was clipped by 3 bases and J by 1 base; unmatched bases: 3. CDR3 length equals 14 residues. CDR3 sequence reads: CASSPISGSYEQYF. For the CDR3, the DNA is TGTGCCAGCTCACCGATTAGCGGGTCCTACGAGCAGTACTTC.

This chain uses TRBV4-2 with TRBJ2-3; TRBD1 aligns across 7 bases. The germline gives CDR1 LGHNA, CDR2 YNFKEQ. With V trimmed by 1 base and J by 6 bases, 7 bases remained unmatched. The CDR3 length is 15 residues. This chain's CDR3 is CASSQAAGGTDTQYF. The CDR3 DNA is TGTGCCAGCAGCCAAGCGGCAGGGGGTACGGATACGCAGTATTTT.

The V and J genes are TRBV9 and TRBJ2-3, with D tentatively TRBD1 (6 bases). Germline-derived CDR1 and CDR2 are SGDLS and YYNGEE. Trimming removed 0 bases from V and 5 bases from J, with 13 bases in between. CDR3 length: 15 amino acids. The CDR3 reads CASSVVGAEGDTQYF. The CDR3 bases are TGTGCCAGCAGCGTAGTGGGGGCTGAGGGAGATACGCAGTATTTT.

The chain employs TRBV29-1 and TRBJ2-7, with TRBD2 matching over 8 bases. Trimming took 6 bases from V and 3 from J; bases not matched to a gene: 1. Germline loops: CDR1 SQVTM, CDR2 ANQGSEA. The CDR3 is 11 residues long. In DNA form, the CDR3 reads TGCAGCGTGGGACTAGGCTACGAGCAGTACTTC. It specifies CSVGLGYEQYF.